Measured by frequency, the clone carrying this TCR beta chain is medium-sized. Its antigen is still unknown. Naive CD8+ T lymphocytes were specified as CD45RO-CCR7+CD27+CD95-. The data stem from a study of CXCR3-negative and CXCR3-positive naive CD8 T cells. Overall study results and limits: CXCR3-positive naive cells carried more hydrophobic TRB CDR3s than CXCR3-negative ones. For naive cells, CXCR3-negative and CXCR3-positive subsets had similar TRBV-TRBJ usage; for memory cells, usage differed.

Germline lookup yields CDR1 MNHNY and CDR2 SVGAGI (reference sequence). The CDR3 extends over 17 amino acids. TRB cDNA was prepared as libraries by UMI-labeled 5' RACE. TCRdb reprocessed the 5' RACE reads and keeps a single row for each CDR3 protein, giving no DNA. This listing includes over 5,000 distinct CDR3 sequences. This receptor was taken from a human donor in good health. Some clones in this sample may be carry-over from other donors' samples. The chain links TRBV6-6 to TRBJ1-2; absent DNA, TCRdb's TRBD1 call cannot be checked. The sequenced sample was naive CXCR3+ CD8+ T cells from blood. Described subset: CD45RO-CCR7+CD27+CD95- naive CD8+ T cells expressing CXCR3 (TNR3+). The CDR3 sequence is CASSYVTGDSANYGYTF.